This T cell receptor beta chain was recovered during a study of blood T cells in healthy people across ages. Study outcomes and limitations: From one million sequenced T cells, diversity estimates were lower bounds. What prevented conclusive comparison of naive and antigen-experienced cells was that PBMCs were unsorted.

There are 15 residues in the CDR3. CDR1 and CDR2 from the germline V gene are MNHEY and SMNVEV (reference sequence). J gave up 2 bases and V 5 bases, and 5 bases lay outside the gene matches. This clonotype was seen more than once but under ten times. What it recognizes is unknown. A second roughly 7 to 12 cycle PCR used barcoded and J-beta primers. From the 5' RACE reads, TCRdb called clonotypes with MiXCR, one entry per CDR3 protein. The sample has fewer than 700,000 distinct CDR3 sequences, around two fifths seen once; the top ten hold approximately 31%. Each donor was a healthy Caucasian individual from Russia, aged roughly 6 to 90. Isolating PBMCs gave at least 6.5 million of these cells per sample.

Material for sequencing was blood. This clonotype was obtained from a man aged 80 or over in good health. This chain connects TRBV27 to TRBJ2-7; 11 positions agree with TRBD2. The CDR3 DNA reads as TGTGCCAGCAGTCCCAATAGCGGGAGGGCCTACGAGCAGTACTTC. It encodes CASSPNSGRAYEQYF.